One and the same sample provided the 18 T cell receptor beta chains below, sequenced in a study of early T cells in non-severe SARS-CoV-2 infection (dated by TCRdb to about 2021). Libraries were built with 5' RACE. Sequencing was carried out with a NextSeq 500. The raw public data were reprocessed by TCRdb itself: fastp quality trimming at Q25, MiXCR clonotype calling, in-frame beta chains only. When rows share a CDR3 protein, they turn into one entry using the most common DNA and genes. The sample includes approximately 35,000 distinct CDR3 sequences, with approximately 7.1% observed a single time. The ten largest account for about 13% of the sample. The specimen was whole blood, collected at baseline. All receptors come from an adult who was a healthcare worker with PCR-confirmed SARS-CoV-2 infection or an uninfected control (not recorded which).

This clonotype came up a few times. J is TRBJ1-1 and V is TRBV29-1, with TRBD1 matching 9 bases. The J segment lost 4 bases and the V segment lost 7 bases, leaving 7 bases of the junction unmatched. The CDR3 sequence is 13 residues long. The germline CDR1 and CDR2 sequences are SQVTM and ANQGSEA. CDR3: CSAMTGQGTEAFF. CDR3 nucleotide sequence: TGCAGCGCTATGACGGGACAGGGCACTGAAGCTTTCTTT.

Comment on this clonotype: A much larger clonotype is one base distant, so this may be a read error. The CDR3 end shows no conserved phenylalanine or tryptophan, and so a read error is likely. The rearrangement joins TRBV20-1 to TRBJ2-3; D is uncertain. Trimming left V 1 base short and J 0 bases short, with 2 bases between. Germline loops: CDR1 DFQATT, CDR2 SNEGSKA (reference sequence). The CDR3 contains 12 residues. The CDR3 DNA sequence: TGCAGTGCTAGAGCTAGCACAGATACGCAGTATTTG. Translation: CSARASTDTQYL.

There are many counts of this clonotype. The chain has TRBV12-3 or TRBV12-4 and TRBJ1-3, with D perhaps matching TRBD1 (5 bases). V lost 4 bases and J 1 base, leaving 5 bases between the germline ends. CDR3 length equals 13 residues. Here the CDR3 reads CASSYRSGNTIYF. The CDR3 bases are TGTGCCAGCAGTTACAGGTCTGGAAACACCATATATTTT.

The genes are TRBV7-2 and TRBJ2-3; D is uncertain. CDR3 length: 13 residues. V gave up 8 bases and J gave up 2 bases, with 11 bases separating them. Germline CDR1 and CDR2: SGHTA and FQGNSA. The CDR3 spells CASQLGITDTQYF. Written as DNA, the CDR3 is TGTGCCAGCCAACTGGGGATCACAGATACGCAGTATTTT.

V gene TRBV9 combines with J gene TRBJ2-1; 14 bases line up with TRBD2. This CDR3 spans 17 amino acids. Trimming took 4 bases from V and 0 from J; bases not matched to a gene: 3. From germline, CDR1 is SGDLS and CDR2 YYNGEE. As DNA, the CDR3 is TGTGCCAGCAGCCGACTAGCGGGGGGGAGCTCCTACAATGAGCAGTTCTTC. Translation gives CASSRLAGGSSYNEQFF.

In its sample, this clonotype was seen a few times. The CDR3 reads CASSSRGVGLTDTQYF. The DNA for the CDR3 is TGTGCCAGCAGCTCTAGGGGAGTTGGTCTCACAGATACGCAGTATTTT. The chain joins TRBV7-8 to TRBJ2-3, with D perhaps being TRBD1 or TRBD2 (5 bases each). The germline V and J ends were trimmed by 4 bases and 2 bases, with 16 bases remaining between them. Germline V gene data show CDR1 as SGHVS and CDR2 as FQNEAQ. CDR3 length: 16 residues.

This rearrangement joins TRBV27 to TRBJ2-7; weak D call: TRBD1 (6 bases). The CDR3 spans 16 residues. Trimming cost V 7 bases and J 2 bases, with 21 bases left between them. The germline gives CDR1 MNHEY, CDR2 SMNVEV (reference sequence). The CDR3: CASIRKDSPPTYEQYV. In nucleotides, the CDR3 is TGTGCCAGCATTAGAAAGGACAGTCCGCCCACCTACGAGCAGTACGTC.

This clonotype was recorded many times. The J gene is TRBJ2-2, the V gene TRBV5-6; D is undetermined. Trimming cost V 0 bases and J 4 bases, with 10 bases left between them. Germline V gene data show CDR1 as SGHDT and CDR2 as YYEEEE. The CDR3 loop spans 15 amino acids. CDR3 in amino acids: CASSLEGPLTGELFF. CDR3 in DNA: TGTGCCAGCAGCTTGGAAGGGCCACTCACCGGGGAGCTGTTTTTT.

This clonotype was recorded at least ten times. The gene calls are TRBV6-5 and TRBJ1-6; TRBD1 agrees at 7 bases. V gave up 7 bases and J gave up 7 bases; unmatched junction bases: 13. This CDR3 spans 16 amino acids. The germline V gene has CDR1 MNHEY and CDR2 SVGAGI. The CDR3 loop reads CASTVTGRGRNSPLHF. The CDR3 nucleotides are TGTGCCAGCACCGTGACAGGGAGGGGAAGGAATTCACCCCTCCACTTT.

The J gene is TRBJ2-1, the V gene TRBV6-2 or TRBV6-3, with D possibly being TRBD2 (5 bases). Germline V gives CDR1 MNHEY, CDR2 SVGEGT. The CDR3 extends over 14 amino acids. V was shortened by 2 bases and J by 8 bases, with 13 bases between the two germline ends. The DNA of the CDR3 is TGTGCCAGCAGTTACGGGCTAGGGAGCGATGAGCAGTTCTTC. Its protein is CASSYGLGSDEQFF.

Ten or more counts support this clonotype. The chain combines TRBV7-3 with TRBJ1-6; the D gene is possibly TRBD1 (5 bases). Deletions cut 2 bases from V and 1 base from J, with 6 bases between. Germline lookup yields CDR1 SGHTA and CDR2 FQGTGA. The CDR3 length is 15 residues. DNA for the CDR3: TGTGCCAGCAGCTTAGGGGGGTCCTATAATTCACCCCTCCACTTT. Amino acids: CASSLGGSYNSPLHF.

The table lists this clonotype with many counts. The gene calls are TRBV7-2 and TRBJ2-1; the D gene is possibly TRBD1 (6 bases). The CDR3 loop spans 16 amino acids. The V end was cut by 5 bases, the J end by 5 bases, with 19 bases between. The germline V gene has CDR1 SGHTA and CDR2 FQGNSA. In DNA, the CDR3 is TGTGCCAGCAGCCAGCTGAGGACAGCGAAGAACAATGAGCAGTTCTTC. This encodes CASSQLRTAKNNEQFF.

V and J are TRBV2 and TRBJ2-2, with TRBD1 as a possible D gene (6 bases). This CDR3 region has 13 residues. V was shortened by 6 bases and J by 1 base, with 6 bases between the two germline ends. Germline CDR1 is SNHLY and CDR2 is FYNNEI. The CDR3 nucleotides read TGTGCCAGCAGAGGGGGGAACACCGGGGAGCTGTTTTTT. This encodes CASRGGNTGELFF.

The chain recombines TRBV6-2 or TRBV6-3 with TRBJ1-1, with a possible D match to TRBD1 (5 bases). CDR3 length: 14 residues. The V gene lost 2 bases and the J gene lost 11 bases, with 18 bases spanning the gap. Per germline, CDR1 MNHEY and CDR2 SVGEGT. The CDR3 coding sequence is TGTGCCAGCAGTTACAACGCCGGGACCCTTGCCGCTTTCTTT. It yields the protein CASSYNAGTLAAFF.

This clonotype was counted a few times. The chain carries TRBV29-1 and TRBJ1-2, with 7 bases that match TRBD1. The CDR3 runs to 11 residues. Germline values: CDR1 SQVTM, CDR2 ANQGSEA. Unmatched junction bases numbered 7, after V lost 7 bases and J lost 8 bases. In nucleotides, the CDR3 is TGCAGCGCCGGGGACAGCCGGGGCTACACCTTC. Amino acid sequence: CSAGDSRGYTF.

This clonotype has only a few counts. CDR3 DNA: TGTGCCAGCAGCTTCGGGACAAACAATGAGCAGTTCTTC. It yields the protein CASSFGTNNEQFF. This chain uses TRBV11-2 with TRBJ2-1; a possible D gene is TRBD1 (6 bases). V was cut by 3 bases and J by 5 bases, with 8 bases left in between. This CDR3 is built from 13 residues. The germline gives CDR1 SGHAT, CDR2 FQNNGV.

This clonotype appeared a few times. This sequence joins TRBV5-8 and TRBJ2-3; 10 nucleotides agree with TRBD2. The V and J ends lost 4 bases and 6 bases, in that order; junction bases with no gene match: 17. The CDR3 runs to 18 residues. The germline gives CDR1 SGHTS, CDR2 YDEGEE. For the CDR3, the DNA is TGTGCCAGCAGCCACCCGGGCTGGACTAGCGGAGGAGAGGATACGCAGTATTTT. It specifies CASSHPGWTSGGEDTQYF.

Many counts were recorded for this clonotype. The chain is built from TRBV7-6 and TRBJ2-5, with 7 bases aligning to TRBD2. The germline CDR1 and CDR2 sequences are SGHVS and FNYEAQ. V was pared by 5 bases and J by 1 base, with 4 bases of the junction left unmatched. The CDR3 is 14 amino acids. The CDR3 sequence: CASSRTSFQETQYF. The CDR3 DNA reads TGTGCCAGCAGCCGGACTAGTTTCCAAGAGACCCAGTACTTC.